This is a list of T cell receptor beta chains from one sample in a study of cytomegalovirus exposure and HLA in healthy donors. The assay was immunoSEQ multiplex PCR, and TCRdb's table has in-frame clones only and misses some. The sample holds around 71,000 clones, under 70% seen once. The sample was PBMCs. The receptors here all came from a man aged 25 to 40 in good health and CMV-seropositive. The CDR3 runs from the conserved cysteine through the conserved F or W. D genes are given only for firm matches. Rows give clone size only sometimes, using once, few, many, or a class for an expanded clone.

few,TRBD1,TRBV19,TRBJ2-7,TGTGCCAGTAGGGGACAGGGCCTCTACGAGCAGTACTTC,CASRGQGLYEQYF
.,.,TRBV23-1,TRBJ2-7,TGCGCCAGCAGTCAAGGACAGTTCCCCGAGCAGTACTTC,CASSQGQFPEQYF
.,.,TRBV10-3,TRBJ2-7,TGTGCCATCAGTGCGGGCGGGCAGGGGAACTACGAGCAGTACTTC,CAISAGGQGNYEQYF
.,.,TRBV6-1,TRBJ2-2,TGTGCCAGCACGGAGACTGCGAACACCGGGGAGCTGTTTTTT,CASTETANTGELFF
.,TRBD2,TRBV6-1,TRBJ2-5,TGTGCCAGCAGTGAACTCGAGCGGGGGGATCTGTACCAAGAGACCCAGTACTTC,CASSELERGDLYQETQYF
.,TRBD1,TRBV2,TRBJ2-5,TGTGCCAGCAGTGATGGGACAGTCCAAGAGACCCAGTACTTC,CASSDGTVQETQYF
.,.,TRBV10-1,TRBJ1-4,TGCGCCAGCAGTGAACACCGTTTTTCGGGTCCTAATGAAAAACTGTTTTTT,CASSEHRFSGPNEKLFF
.,.,TRBV15,TRBJ1-2,TGTGCCACCAGCAGAGATGGGAGCGGTGGCTACACCTTC,CATSRDGSGGYTF
once,.,TRBV2,TRBJ1-5,TGTGCCAGCAGTGTCCAAGGGGGCAATCAGCCCCAGCATTTT,CASSVQGGNQPQHF
.,TRBD1,TRBV9,TRBJ2-2,TGTGCCAGCAGCGCCCCGGGACAGGGCAACACCGGGGAGCTGTTTTTT,CASSAPGQGNTGELFF
.,.,TRBV27,TRBJ2-7,TGTGCCAGCAGTTTATCGTTTCCCGTCGGGAGAGCCTACGAGCAGTACTTC,CASSLSFPVGRAYEQYF
few,.,TRBV19,TRBJ2-1,TGTGCCAGTAGCGCTAGCTTTGAGCAGTTCTTC,CASSASFEQFF
.,.,TRBV7-2,TRBJ2-1,TGTGCCAGCAGCTTAGGACTAGGTGAGCAGTTCTTC,CASSLGLGEQFF
once,TRBD2,TRBV5-4,TRBJ2-3,TGTGCCAGCAGCGTTCAGCGGGGGGGCTCGGGCACAGATACGCAGTATTTT,CASSVQRGGSGTDTQYF
.,TRBD1,TRBV2,TRBJ2-5,TGTGCCAGCGGGACAGGGGGACAGAAGACCCAGTACTTC,CASGTGGQKTQYF
.,.,TRBV2,TRBJ2-2,TGTGCCAGCACCCAGGACATCCGAGGCACCGGGGAGCTGTTTTTT,CASTQDIRGTGELFF
.,.,TRBV5-4,TRBJ2-1,TGTGCCTCAACTAAGGCAGGGGTGGACGAGCAGTTCTTC,CASTKAGVDEQFF
few,TRBD1,TRBV15,TRBJ2-4,TGTGCCACCAGCAGGGAACCAGGGGGCACAGACATTCAGTACTTC,CATSREPGGTDIQYF
.,.,TRBV28,TRBJ1-5,TGTGCCAGCAGTCCCCTCCTAGTAAGCAATCAGCCCCAGCATTTT,CASSPLLVSNQPQHF
.,TRBD2,TRBV2,TRBJ2-5,TGTGCCAGCAGTGTTACGGGAGGGGGACAAGAGACCCAGTACTTC,CASSVTGGGQETQYF
.,.,TRBV6-5,TRBJ2-1,TGTGCCAGCAGAGATAGAGGGCCCCCAAACAATGAGCAGTTCTTC,CASRDRGPPNNEQFF
.,.,TRBV4-1,TRBJ2-5,TGCGCCAGCAGCCTGAGAGCGGAGCAAGAGACCCAGTACTTC,CASSLRAEQETQYF
.,.,TRBV12-5,TRBJ1-5,TGTGCTAGCGTAGAGTATAGCAATCAGCCCCAGCATTTT,CASVEYSNQPQHF
.,.,TRBV29-1,TRBJ2-6,TGCAGCGTTGAAGGCACTAGTACTGGGGCCAACGTCCTGACTTTC,CSVEGTSTGANVLTF
.,.,TRBV6-5,TRBJ2-7,TGTGCCAGCACTCATACGGGGATTCTATACGAGCAGTACTTC,CASTHTGILYEQYF
.,.,TRBV29-1,TRBJ2-1,TGCAGCGCCGAAAGGGAGAATTACAATGAGCAGTTCTTC,CSAERENYNEQFF
.,TRBD1,TRBV6-6,TRBJ1-1,TGTGCCAGCAGTTATCCAGGGGGCCAGAACACTGAAGCTTTCTTT,CASSYPGGQNTEAFF